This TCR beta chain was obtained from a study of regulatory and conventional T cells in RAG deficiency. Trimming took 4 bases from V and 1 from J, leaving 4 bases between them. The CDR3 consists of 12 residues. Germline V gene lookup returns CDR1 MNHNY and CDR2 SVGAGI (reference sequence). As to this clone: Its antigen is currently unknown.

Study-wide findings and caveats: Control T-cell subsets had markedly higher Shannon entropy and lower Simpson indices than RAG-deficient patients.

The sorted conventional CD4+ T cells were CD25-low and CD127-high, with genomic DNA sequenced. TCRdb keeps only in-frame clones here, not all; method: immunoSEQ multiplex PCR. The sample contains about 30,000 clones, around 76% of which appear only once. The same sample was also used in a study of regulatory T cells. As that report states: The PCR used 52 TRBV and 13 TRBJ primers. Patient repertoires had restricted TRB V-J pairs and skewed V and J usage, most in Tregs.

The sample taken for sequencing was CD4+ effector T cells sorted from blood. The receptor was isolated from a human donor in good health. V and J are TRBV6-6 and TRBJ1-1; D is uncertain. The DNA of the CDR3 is TGTGCCAGCAGTTTACAGAACACTGAAGCTTTCTTT. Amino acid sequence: CASSLQNTEAFF.